Listed below are T cell receptor beta chains from one sample, sequenced in a study of monozygotic twins with cystic fibrosis. The table came from immunoSEQ multiplex PCR; TCRdb's copy has only in-frame clones and leaves some out. Among approximately 7,500 clones listed, about 94% were seen once. The sample taken for sequencing was blood. These receptors were collected from a boy under 10 years old with cystic fibrosis. Each CDR3 is given with its conserved first and last residue. The order of the fields is clone size, J gene, V gene, D gene, CDR3 protein, CDR3 DNA. A D gene is named only where the DNA matches it firmly. Size is stated for part of the rows, as once, few or many counts, or as a class when the clone is expanded.

clone size: -
J gene: TRBJ1-2
V gene: TRBV9
D gene: -
CDR3 protein: CASSVEGVGNYGYTF
CDR3 DNA: TGTGCCAGCAGCGTAGAGGGGGTGGGGAACTATGGCTACACCTTC

clone size: -
J gene: TRBJ2-1
V gene: TRBV7-2
D gene: -
CDR3 protein: CASSLTGLGNEQFF
CDR3 DNA: TGTGCCAGCAGCTTAACAGGGTTGGGCAATGAGCAGTTCTTC

clone size: -
J gene: TRBJ1-4
V gene: TRBV18
D gene: -
CDR3 protein: CASSPSAGSNEKLFF
CDR3 DNA: TGTGCCAGCTCACCTTCGGCAGGGTCAAATGAAAAACTGTTTTTT

clone size: -
J gene: TRBJ1-6
V gene: TRBV19
D gene: -
CDR3 protein: CASSIGFPTPYNSPLHF
CDR3 DNA: TGTGCCAGTAGTATTGGTTTTCCGACTCCGTATAATTCACCCCTCCACTTT

clone size: once
J gene: TRBJ1-2
V gene: TRBV5-6
D gene: TRBD1
CDR3 protein: CASSLGGQGNYGYTF
CDR3 DNA: TGTGCCAGCAGCTTGGGGGGACAGGGCAACTATGGCTACACCTTC

clone size: -
J gene: TRBJ2-3
V gene: TRBV29-1
D gene: -
CDR3 protein: CSVEGGSTDTQYF
CDR3 DNA: TGCAGCGTTGAAGGGGGGAGCACAGATACGCAGTATTTT

clone size: -
J gene: TRBJ1-1
V gene: TRBV29-1
D gene: -
CDR3 protein: CRVYGGGGVNTEAFF
CDR3 DNA: TGCAGAGTCTATGGGGGAGGCGGGGTGAACACTGAAGCTTTCTTT

clone size: -
J gene: TRBJ1-4
V gene: TRBV12-5
D gene: TRBD1
CDR3 protein: CASGKTGAGYEKLFF
CDR3 DNA: TGTGCTAGTGGAAAGACAGGGGCCGGTTATGAAAAACTGTTTTTT

clone size: -
J gene: TRBJ1-1
V gene: TRBV7-8
D gene: TRBD1
CDR3 protein: CASSGPTGKGTEAFF
CDR3 DNA: TGTGCCAGCAGCGGGCCGACAGGGAAGGGCACTGAAGCTTTCTTT

clone size: -
J gene: TRBJ2-5
V gene: TRBV6-1
D gene: -
CDR3 protein: CASSEIALYF
CDR3 DNA: TGTGCCAGCAGTGAAATAGCGCTGTACTTC

clone size: -
J gene: TRBJ2-2
V gene: TRBV2
D gene: -
CDR3 protein: CASRVGPLVGELFF
CDR3 DNA: TGTGCCAGCAGGGTTGGCCCACTTGTCGGGGAGCTGTTTTTT

clone size: -
J gene: TRBJ1-1
V gene: TRBV5-1
D gene: -
CDR3 protein: CASSQLPNTEAFF
CDR3 DNA: TGCGCCAGCAGCCAGCTTCCGAACACTGAAGCTTTCTTT

clone size: -
J gene: TRBJ1-1
V gene: TRBV5-8
D gene: -
CDR3 protein: CASSLDGNVARAFF
CDR3 DNA: TGTGCCAGCAGCTTGGATGGGAACGTGGCACGAGCTTTCTTT